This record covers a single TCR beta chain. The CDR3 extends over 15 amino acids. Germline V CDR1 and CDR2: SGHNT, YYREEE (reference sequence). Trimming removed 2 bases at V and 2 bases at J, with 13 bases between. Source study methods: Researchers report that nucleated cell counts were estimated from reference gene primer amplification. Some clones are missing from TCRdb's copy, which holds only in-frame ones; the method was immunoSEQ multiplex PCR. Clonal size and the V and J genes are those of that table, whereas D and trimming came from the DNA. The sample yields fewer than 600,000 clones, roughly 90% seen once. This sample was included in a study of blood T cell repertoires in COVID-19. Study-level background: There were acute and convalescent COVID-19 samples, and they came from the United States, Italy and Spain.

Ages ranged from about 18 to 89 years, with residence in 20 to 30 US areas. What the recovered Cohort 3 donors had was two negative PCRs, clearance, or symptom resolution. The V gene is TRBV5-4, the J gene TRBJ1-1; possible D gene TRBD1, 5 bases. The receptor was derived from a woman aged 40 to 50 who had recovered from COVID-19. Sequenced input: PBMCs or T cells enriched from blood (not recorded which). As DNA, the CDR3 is TGTGCCAGCAGCTTATCAACAGGTCTTAACACTGAAGCTTTCTTT. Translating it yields CASSLSTGLNTEAFF.